This T cell receptor (beta chain) appears in the sequencing data of a study of blood T cells in healthy people across ages. Whole-study context: Per two T cells, template switching captured roughly one barcoded beta molecule. Study observations and caveats: TCR beta diversity, measured per million T cells, fell in a roughly linear way with age.

Isolation per sample recovered at least 6 million PBMCs. Per sample, extraction of total RNA gave at least 6 micrograms in every case. Through a sample-barcoded 5' primer and a J-beta primer mix, a second PCR was run for about 6 to 11 cycles. TCRdb used MiXCR to reprocess the 5' RACE reads, holding one entry per CDR3 protein. The sample has approximately 810,000 distinct CDR3 sequences, under 30% seen once; the top ten hold 17%. CDR3 length equals 16 residues. Per germline, CDR1 WNHNN and CDR2 SYGVQD (reference sequence). Trimming shortened V by 3 bases and J by 1 base, and 15 bases separated the two germline ends. In regard to this clonotype: Antigen specificity is unknown.

Sample: blood. V usage is TRBV10-1 and J usage is TRBJ1-1, with D possibly being TRBD1 (5 bases). The clonotype originates from a woman aged 80 or older in good health. CDR3 region: CASSDQRRGTNTEAFF. The CDR3 DNA reads as TGCGCCAGCAGTGACCAACGTCGGGGGACGAACACTGAAGCTTTCTTT.